This record concerns one T cell receptor (beta chain) sequence. The sample is drawn from a study of CD8 T cells in acute hepatitis C reinfection. As for the study in general: Resolver follow-up sampling, after HCV clearance, was at least 347 days post estimated infection.

Germline loops: CDR1 MNHNS, CDR2 SASEGT. Trimming stripped 8 bases from V and 6 bases from J, with 7 bases between. The CDR3 loop spans 10 amino acids. The time point is: at least 347 days after estimated infection, following spontaneous clearance. Hepatitis C virus-specific T cells were sequenced directly ex vivo without in vitro expansion. HCV-specific cells were stained with NS3 1073-1081 tetramer. Study-wide results and limits: Overrepresentation in the naive pool did not explain the preferential TRBV04 and TRBV06 usage seen in all groups. CDR3 sequences shared with other epitopes were rare. Diversity was high, without significant differences between resolver and chronic groups.

Method: immunoSEQ multiplex PCR; TCRdb's copy keeps in-frame clones and lacks some. The sample has about 2,600 clones; 65% to 75% are singletons. The TCR comes from a man between 35 and 55 years old who spontaneously cleared hepatitis C infection. This sequence joins TRBV6-1 and TRBJ1-1; no reliable D call. The sample in question was HCV NS3-1073 tetramer-sorted CD8+ T cells from PBMCs, obtained at follow-up. The CDR3 sequence: CASGFPEAFF. The CDR3 DNA follows: TGTGCCAGCGGGTTCCCTGAAGCTTTCTTT.